This is a list of T cell receptor beta chains from one sample in a study of blood T cell repertoires in COVID-19. The repertoire was sequenced with immunoSEQ multiplex PCR; TCRdb's copy has only in-frame clones and lacks some. The sample holds a few hundred thousand clones, around 87% seen once. Input material: peripheral blood. Source of these receptors: a woman between 50 and 59 years old with acute or convalescent COVID-19. Both conserved end residues are part of each CDR3. D genes are given only for firm matches. Expanded clones get a size class; other rows say once, few or many, or leave the size out.

>-|TRBV7-2|TRBJ1-1|-
CASSYPLGVSTFMNTEAFF
TGTGCCAGCAGCTACCCCCTAGGCGTTTCTACTTTCATGAACACTGAAGCTTTCTTT
>TRBD1|TRBV11-3|TRBJ2-7|once
CASSEDRGAYEQYF
TGTGCCAGCAGCGAGGACAGGGGCGCCTACGAGCAGTACTTC
>TRBD2|TRBV7-3|TRBJ2-5|-
CASSAIAGPQETQYF
TGTGCCAGCAGCGCCATAGCGGGGCCCCAAGAGACCCAGTACTTC
>-|TRBV28|TRBJ2-3|-
CASSSSIWRSSTDTQYF
TGTGCCAGCAGTTCCAGTATCTGGCGGTCTAGCACAGATACGCAGTATTTT
>TRBD2|TRBV4-1|TRBJ2-7|-
CASSPYGTSASYEQYF
TGCGCCAGCAGCCCGTATGGGACTAGCGCCTCCTACGAGCAGTACTTC
>-|TRBV9|TRBJ1-2|once
CASSVSSRVYGYTF
TGTGCCAGCAGCGTATCATCCAGGGTCTATGGCTACACCTTC
>TRBD1|TRBV18|TRBJ2-1|-
CASSPPQGGSYNEQFF
TGTGCCAGCTCACCACCACAGGGGGGCTCCTACAATGAGCAGTTCTTC
>TRBD1|TRBV19|TRBJ1-2|-
CASTDRADYGYTF
TGTGCCAGTACGGACAGGGCGGACTATGGCTACACCTTC
>-|TRBV5-5|TRBJ1-3|-
CASSLEYRAGNTIYF
TGTGCCAGCAGCTTGGAATACAGGGCTGGAAACACCATATATTTT
>TRBD1|TRBV29-1|TRBJ1-5|few
CSVTTGADNQPQHF
TGCAGCGTTACGACAGGGGCGGACAATCAGCCCCAGCATTTT
>TRBD2|TRBV18|TRBJ2-2|-
CASSPLAGRLAGELFF
TGTGCCAGCTCACCACTAGCGGGTAGACTTGCCGGGGAGCTGTTTTTT
>TRBD1|TRBV9|TRBJ2-7|-
CASSVGQGPSYEQYF
TGTGCCAGCAGCGTCGGACAGGGACCATCCTACGAGCAGTACTTC
>-|TRBV21-1|TRBJ2-1|-
CASSKEDSGSYNEQFF
TGTGCCAGCAGCAAAGAGGATAGCGGTTCCTACAATGAGCAGTTCTTC
>-|TRBV9|TRBJ1-6|-
CASSARDTAYNSPLHF
TGTGCCAGCAGTGCCCGGGACACGGCCTATAATTCACCCCTCCACTTT
>TRBD2|TRBV4-2|TRBJ2-7|once
CASSEGLAGVYEQYF
TGTGCCAGCAGTGAAGGGCTAGCGGGAGTCTACGAGCAGTACTTC
>-|TRBV9|TRBJ2-1|-
CASSVGLAYDEQFF
TGTGCCAGCAGCGTAGGGTTAGCGTACGATGAGCAGTTCTTC
>-|TRBV3-1/TRBV3-2|TRBJ1-5|-
CASSQVYLVDAEPQHF
TGTGCCAGCAGCCAAGTCTATCTGGTAGATGCGGAGCCCCAGCATTTT
>-|TRBV10-1|TRBJ1-5|-
CASSESRGSDQPQHF
TGCGCCAGCAGTGAGTCCAGGGGCAGCGATCAGCCCCAGCATTTT
>-|TRBV7-9|TRBJ1-4|-
CASSHWAPTAEKLFF
TGTGCCAGCAGTCACTGGGCACCGACGGCTGAAAAACTGTTTTTT
>-|TRBV6-5|TRBJ1-1|-
CASRSPGDTEAFF
TGTGCCAGCAGGTCCCCCGGGGACACTGAAGCTTTCTTT
>TRBD1|TRBV7-3|TRBJ1-4|-
CASSLTGTGGEKLFF
TGTGCCAGCAGCCTTACCGGGACAGGGGGTGAAAAACTGTTTTTT
>TRBD1|TRBV5-1|TRBJ1-2|-
CASSSDRGYGYTF
TGCGCCAGCAGCTCGGACAGGGGCTATGGCTACACCTTC
>-|TRBV21-1|TRBJ2-7|-
CASIGGGGAPSYEQYF
TGTGCCAGCATTGGGGGCGGGGGGGCTCCCTCCTACGAGCAGTACTTC
>-|TRBV9|TRBJ2-1|-
CASSAEYNEQFF
TGTGCCAGCAGCGCCGAGTACAATGAGCAGTTCTTC
>-|TRBV9|TRBJ1-6|-
CASSASTTNSPLHF
TGTGCCAGCTCAGCGTCAACCACAAATTCACCCCTCCACTTT
>-|TRBV19|TRBJ2-1|-
CASRKPQEPSNEQFF
TGTGCCAGTAGGAAGCCGCAGGAACCCAGCAATGAGCAGTTCTTC
>-|TRBV24-1|TRBJ2-2|few
CATSGSTANTGELFF
TGTGCCACCAGTGGGAGTACCGCGAACACCGGGGAGCTGTTTTTT
>-|TRBV4-1|TRBJ1-5|-
CASSQDSWGRSEPQHF
TGCGCCAGCAGCCAAGATAGTTGGGGCAGGTCAGAGCCCCAGCATTTT
>TRBD1|TRBV6-5|TRBJ1-4|few
CASQTGGEGKLFF
TGTGCCAGCCAGACAGGGGGAGAGGGAAAACTGTTTTTT
>TRBD1|TRBV7-3|TRBJ1-1|-
CASSLRGTGNEAFF
TGTGCCAGCAGCTTAAGGGGGACAGGAAATGAAGCTTTCTTT
>-|TRBV28|TRBJ1-3|-
CASSTRLAGGNTIYF
TGTGCCAGCAGTACCAGATTAGCCGGTGGAAACACCATATATTTT
>TRBD1|TRBV5-4|TRBJ2-2|-
CASSPDRVSGELFF
TGTGCCAGCAGCCCGGACAGGGTATCCGGGGAGCTGTTTTTT
>TRBD1|TRBV2|TRBJ2-7|-
CASSGTGYEQYF
TGTGCCAGCAGTGGGACAGGGTACGAGCAGTACTTC